Sequencing of this T cell receptor (beta chain) was carried out in a study of cytomegalovirus exposure and HLA in healthy donors. Study context: Some 180 million T cells yielded roughly 120 million unique TCR beta sequences in earlier analysis.

Details on this clone: Antigen specificity is unknown.

PCR employed 60 Vbeta and 13 Jbeta primers. Repertoires were generated with immunoSEQ multiplex PCR, while TCRdb's copy carries only in-frame clones and drops some. The repertoire holds 90,000 to 100,000 clones, with around 77% as singletons. Study-level points and caveats: The study labeled 150 to 200 TCR beta chains cytomegalovirus-associated. When analyzed later, a missense DCLRE1C variant was found to be linked to TCR beta V- and J-gene trimming.

V dropped 2 bases and J dropped 8 bases, with 12 bases sitting between them. Germline-derived CDR1 and CDR2 are GTSNPN and SVGIG (reference sequence). This CDR3 has 13 residues. The chain carries TRBV30 and TRBJ1-4; D possibly corresponds to TRBD1 (6 bases). Source material: PBMCs. The sequence was collected from a female donor in good health and CMV-seronegative. CDR3 coding DNA: TGTGCCTGGAGTATGGGGAGGGGGGAAAAACTGTTTTTT. Translating gives CAWSMGRGEKLFF.